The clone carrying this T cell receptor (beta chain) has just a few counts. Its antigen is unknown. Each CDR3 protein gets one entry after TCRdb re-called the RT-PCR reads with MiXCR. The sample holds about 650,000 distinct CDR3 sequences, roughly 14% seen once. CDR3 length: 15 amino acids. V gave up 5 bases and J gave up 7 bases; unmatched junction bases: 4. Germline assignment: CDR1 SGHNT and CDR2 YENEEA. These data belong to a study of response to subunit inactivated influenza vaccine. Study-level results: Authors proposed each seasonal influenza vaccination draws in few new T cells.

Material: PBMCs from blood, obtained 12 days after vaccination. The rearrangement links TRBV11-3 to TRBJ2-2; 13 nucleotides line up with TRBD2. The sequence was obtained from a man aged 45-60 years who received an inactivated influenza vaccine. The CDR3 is CASSHGTSGVGELFF. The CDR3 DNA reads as TGTGCCAGCAGCCACGGGACTAGCGGGGTCGGGGAGCTGTTTTTT.